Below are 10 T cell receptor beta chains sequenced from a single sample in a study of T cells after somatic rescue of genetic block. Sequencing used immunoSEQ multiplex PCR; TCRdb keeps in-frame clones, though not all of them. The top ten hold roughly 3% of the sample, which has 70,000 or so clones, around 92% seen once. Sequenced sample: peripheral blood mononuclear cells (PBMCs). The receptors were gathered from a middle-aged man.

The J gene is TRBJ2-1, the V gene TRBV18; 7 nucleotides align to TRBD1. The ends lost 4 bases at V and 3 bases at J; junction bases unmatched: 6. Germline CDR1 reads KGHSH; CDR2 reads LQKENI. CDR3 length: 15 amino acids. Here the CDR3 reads CASSLDRWSYNEQFF. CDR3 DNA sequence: TGTGCCAGCTCACTGGACAGGTGGAGCTACAATGAGCAGTTCTTC.

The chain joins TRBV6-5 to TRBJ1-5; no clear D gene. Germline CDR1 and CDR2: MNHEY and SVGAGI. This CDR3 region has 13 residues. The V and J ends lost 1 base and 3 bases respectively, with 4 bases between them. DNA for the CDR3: TGTGCCAGCAGTTACTTGACCAATCAGCCCCAGCATTTT. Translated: CASSYLTNQPQHF.

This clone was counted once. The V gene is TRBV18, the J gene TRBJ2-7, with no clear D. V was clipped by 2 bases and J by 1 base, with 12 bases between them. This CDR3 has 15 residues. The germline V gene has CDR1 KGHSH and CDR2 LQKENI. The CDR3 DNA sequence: TGTGCCAGCTCACCAGCGCGAGCCAGTTCCTACGAGCAGTACTTC. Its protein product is CASSPARASSYEQYF.

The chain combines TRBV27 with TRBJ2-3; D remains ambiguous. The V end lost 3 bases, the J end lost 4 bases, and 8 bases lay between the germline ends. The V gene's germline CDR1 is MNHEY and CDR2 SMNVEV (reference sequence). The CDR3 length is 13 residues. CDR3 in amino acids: CASSLVGSDTQYF. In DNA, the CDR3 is TGTGCCAGCAGTTTGGTAGGCTCAGATACGCAGTATTTT.

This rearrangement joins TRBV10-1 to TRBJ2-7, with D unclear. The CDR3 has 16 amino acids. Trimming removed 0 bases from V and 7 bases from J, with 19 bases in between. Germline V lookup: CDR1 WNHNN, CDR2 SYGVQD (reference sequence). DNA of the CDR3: TGCGCCAGCAGTGAGTCGTCAGGTGGCTCGTCTAGGGAGCAGTACTTC. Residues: CASSESSGGSSREQYF.

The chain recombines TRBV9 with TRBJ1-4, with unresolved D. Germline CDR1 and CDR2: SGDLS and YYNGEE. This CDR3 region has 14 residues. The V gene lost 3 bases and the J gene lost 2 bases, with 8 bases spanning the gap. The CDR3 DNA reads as TGTGCCAGCAGCGGCAGTGGCACTAATGAAAAACTGTTTTTT. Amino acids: CASSGSGTNEKLFF.

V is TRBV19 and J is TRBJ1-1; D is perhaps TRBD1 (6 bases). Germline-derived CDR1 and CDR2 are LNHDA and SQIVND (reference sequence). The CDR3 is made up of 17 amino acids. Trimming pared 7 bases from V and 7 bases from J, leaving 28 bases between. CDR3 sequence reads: CASKKEANRVRSLEAFF. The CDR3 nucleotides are TGTGCCAGTAAAAAGGAGGCGAACAGGGTTCGTTCCCTTGAAGCTTTCTTT.

For the CDR3, the DNA is TGCGCCAGCAGCTTGAAGGCAGGGCGAGGAGATACGCAGTATTTT. Encoded protein: CASSLKAGRGDTQYF. The chain employs TRBV5-1 and TRBJ2-3, with D possibly being TRBD1 (5 bases). The CDR3 extends over 15 amino acids. V dropped 1 base and J dropped 5 bases, with 14 bases sitting between them. Germline assignment: CDR1 SGHRS and CDR2 YFSETQ.

The CDR3 reads CASSIGGTGLRTQYF. CDR3 bases: TGTGCCAGTAGTATAGGGGGGACTGGACTAAGGACCCAGTACTTC. This chain connects TRBV19 to TRBJ2-5, with a weak D call TRBD2 (6 bases). V lost 1 base to trimming and J lost 7 bases, with 16 bases between them. CDR1 is LNHDA, CDR2 SQIVND, per germline (reference sequence). The CDR3 has 15 amino acids. Variable domain in full (rest from reference TRBV19 and TRBJ2-5): DGGITQSPKYLFRKEGQNVTLSCEQNLNHDAMYWYRQDPGQGLRLIYYSQIVNDFQKGDIAEGYSVSREKKESFPLTVTSAQKNPTAFYLCASSIGGTGLRTQYFGPGTRLLVL.

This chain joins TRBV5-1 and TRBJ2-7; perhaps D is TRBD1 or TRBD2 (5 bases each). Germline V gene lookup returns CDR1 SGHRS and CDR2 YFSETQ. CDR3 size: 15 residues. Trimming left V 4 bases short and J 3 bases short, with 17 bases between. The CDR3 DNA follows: TGCGCCAGCAGCCCGAAAGGGGACGGTGACTACGAGCAGTACTTC. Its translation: CASSPKGDGDYEQYF.